The text below deals with one T cell receptor beta chain. The antigen is undetermined. Method: immunoSEQ multiplex PCR; TCRdb's copy keeps in-frame clones and lacks some. The repertoire has approximately 120,000 clones, 80% to 90% of them found once; the top ten carry more than 4%. These data come from a study of T cell responses to AZD1222 COVID-19 vaccine. Whole-study findings and limits: Nearly half of spike-specific TCRs reportedly target unmutated variant regions. Most donors were white British and more were female, and clonal diversity was possibly underestimated. The span of vaccine-associated CD4 TCRs extended across spike, with dominance at 160-218 and 743-854.

CDR3 length: 13 amino acids. Germline CDR1 and CDR2: MNHEY and SVGAGI. Unmatched junction bases numbered 4, after V lost 6 bases and J lost 4 bases. The sequencing used peripheral blood, collected on day 0 of AZD1222 vaccination. The V gene is TRBV6-5, the J gene TRBJ1-1; 8 positions agree with TRBD1. This receptor was obtained from an adult in good health. CDR3 bases: TGTGCCAGCAGCTACAGGGGGGCCACTGAAGCTTTCTTT. Translated: CASSYRGATEAFF.